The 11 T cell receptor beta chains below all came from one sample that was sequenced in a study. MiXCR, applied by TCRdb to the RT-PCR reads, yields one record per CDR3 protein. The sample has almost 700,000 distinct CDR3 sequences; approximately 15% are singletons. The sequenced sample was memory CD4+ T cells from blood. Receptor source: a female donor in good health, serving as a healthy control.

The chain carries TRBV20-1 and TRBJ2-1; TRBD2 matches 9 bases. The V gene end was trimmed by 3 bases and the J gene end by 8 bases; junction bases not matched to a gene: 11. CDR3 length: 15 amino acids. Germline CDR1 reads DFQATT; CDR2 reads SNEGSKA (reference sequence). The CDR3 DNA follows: TGCAGTGCTAGGGAAATTAGCGGGAGCAGAGATGAGCAGTTCTTC. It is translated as CSAREISGSRDEQFF.

DNA for the CDR3: TGTGCCAGCAGCCCCAGGGGGACAGGGTCTGAAGGGCAGTTCTTC. Amino acids: CASSPRGTGSEGQFF. The gene calls are TRBV28 and TRBJ2-1; TRBD1 agrees at 9 bases. J lost 12 bases, V lost 6 bases, and 15 bases had no gene match. The length of the CDR3 is 15 residues. CDR1 is MDHEN and CDR2 is SYDVKM in the germline V gene.

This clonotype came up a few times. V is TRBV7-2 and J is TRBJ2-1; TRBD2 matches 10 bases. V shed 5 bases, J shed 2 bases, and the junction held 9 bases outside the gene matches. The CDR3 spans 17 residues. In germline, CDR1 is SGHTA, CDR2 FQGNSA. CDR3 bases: TGTGCCAGCAGCCTCAAGCTACTAGCGGGGACCTACAATGAGCAGTTCTTC. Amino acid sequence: CASSLKLLAGTYNEQFF.

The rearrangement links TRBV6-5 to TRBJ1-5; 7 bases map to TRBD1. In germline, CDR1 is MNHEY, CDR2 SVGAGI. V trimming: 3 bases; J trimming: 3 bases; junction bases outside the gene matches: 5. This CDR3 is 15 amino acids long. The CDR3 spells CASSYNRGANQPQHF. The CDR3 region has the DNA TGTGCCAGCAGTTATAACAGGGGTGCCAATCAGCCCCAGCATTTT.

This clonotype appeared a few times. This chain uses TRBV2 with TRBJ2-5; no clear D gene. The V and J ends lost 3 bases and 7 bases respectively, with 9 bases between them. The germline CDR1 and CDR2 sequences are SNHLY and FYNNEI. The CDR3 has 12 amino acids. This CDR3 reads CASSDMGWTQYF. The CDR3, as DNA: TGTGCCAGCAGTGACATGGGTTGGACCCAGTACTTC.

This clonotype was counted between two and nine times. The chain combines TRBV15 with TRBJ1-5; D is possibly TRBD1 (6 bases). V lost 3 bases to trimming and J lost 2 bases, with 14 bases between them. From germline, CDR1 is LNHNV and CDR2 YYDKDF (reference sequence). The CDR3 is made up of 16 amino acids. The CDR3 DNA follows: TGTGCCACCAGCAGCGTCAGGGGTGGGGGCAATCAGCCCCAGCATTTT. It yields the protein CATSSVRGGGNQPQHF.

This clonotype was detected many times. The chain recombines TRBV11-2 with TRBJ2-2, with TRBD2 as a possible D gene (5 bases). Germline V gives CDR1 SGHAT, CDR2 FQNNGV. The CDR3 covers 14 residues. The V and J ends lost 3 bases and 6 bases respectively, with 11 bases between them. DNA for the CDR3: TGTGCCAGCAGCTTGATAGAGGGCGCCGGGGAGCTGTTTTTT. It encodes CASSLIEGAGELFF.

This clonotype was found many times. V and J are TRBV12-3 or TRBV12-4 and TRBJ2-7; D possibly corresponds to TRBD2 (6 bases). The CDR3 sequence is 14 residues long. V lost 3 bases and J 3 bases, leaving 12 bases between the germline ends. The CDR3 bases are TGTGCCAGCAGTTTTAAGGGGACTCACTACGAGCAGTACTTC. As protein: CASSFKGTHYEQYF.

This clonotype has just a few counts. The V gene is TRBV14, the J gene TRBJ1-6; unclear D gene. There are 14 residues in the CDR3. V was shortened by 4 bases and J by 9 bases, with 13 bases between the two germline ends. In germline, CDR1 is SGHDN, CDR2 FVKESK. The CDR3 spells CASSPRQTSSPLHF. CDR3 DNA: TGTGCCAGCAGCCCGCGGCAGACGAGTTCACCCCTCCACTTT.

CDR3 sequence reads: CATSDSLSSGRVSSYNEQFF. In DNA, the CDR3 is TGTGCCACCAGTGACTCCCTCTCTAGCGGGAGGGTCAGCTCCTACAATGAGCAGTTCTTC. The chain uses TRBV24-1 and TRBJ2-1, with 12 nucleotides matching TRBD2. The V gene end was trimmed by 4 bases and the J gene end by 0 bases; junction bases not matched to a gene: 12. The CDR3 totals 20 residues. Germline assignment: CDR1 KGHDR and CDR2 SFDVKD.

CDR3: CASSSQQSSYEQYF. The CDR3 nucleotides read TGTGCCAGCAGCTCCCAGCAGTCCTCCTACGAGCAGTACTTC. The V gene is TRBV3-1, the J gene TRBJ2-7; D gene unclear. V shed 5 bases and J shed 0 bases, with 11 bases lying between them. Germline CDR1 LGHDT, CDR2 YNNKEL (reference sequence). CDR3 length: 14 residues.